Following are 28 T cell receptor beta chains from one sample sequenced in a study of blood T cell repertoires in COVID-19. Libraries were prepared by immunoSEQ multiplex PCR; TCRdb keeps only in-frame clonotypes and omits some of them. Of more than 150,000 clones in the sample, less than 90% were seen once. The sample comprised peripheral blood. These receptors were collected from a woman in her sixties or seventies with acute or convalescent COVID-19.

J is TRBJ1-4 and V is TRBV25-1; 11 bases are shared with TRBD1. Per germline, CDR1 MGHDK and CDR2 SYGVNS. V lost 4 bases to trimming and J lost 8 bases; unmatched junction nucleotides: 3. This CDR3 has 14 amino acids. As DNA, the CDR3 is TGTGCCAGCAGTGCGGACAGGGGGCACGAAAAACTGTTTTTT. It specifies CASSADRGHEKLFF.

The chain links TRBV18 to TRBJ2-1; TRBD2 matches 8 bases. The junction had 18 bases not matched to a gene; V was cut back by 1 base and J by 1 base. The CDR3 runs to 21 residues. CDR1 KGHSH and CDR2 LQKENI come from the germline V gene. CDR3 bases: TGTGCCAGCTCACCACGACTGGGGAACGGGGGGGCGTCGATGTCCTACAATGAGCAGTTCTTC. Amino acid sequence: CASSPRLGNGGASMSYNEQFF.

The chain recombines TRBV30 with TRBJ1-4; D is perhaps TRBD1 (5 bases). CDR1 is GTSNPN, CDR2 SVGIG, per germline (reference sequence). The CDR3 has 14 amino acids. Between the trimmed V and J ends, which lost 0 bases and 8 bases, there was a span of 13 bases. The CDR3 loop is CAWSVGQGSEKLFF. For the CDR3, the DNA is TGTGCCTGGAGTGTAGGTCAGGGTAGCGAAAAACTGTTTTTT. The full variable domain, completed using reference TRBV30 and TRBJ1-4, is SQTIHQWPATLVQPVGSPLSLECTVEGTSNPNLYWYRQAAGRGLQLLFYSVGIGQISSEVPQNLSASRPQDRQFILSSKKLLLSDSGFYLCAWSVGQGSEKLFFGSGTQLSVL.

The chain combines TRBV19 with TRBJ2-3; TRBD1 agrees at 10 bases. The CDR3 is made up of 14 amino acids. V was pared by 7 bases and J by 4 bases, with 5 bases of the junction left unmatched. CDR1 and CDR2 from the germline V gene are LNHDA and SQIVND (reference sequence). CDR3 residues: CASTRQGAADTQYF. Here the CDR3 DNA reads TGTGCCAGTACCCGACAGGGGGCCGCAGATACGCAGTATTTT.

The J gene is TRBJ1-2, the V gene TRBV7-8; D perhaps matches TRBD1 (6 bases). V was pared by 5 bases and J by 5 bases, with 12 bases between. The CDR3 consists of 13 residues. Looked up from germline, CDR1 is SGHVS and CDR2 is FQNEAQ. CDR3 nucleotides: TGTGCCAGCAGCCCGAGGGGGAAATATGGCTACACCTTC. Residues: CASSPRGKYGYTF.

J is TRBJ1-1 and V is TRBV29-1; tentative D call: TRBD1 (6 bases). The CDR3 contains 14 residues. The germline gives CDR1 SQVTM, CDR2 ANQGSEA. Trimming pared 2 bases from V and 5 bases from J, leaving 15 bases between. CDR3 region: CSVESWGLRTEAFF. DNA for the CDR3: TGCAGCGTTGAATCTTGGGGGCTAAGAACTGAAGCTTTCTTT.

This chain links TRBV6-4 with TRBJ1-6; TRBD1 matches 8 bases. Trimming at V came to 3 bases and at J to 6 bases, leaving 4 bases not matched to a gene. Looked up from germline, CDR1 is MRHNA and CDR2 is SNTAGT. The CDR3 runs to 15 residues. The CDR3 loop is CASSDGQGFNSPLHF. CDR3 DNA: TGTGCCAGCAGTGATGGACAGGGTTTTAATTCACCCCTCCACTTT.

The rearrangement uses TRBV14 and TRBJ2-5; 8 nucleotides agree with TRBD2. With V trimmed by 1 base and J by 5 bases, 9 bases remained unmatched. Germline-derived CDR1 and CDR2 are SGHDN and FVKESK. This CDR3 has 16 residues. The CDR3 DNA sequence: TGTGCCAGCAGCCAAGTCTACGGGGGGGCCGCGGAGACCCAGTACTTC. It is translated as CASSQVYGGAAETQYF.

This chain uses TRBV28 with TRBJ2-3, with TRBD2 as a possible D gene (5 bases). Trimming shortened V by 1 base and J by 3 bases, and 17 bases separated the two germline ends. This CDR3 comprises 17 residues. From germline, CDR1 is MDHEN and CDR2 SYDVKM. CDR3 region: CASSLYQPGRTTDTQYF. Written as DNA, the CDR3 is TGTGCCAGCAGTTTATACCAACCGGGGAGAACTACAGATACGCAGTATTTT.

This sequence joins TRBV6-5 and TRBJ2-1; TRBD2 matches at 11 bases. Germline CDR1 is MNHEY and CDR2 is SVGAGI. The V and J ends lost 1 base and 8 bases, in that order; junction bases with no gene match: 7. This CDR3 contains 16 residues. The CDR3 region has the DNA TGTGCCAGCAGTTACTATATAGCGGGGGGGTTCTATGAGCAGTTCTTC. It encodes CASSYYIAGGFYEQFF.

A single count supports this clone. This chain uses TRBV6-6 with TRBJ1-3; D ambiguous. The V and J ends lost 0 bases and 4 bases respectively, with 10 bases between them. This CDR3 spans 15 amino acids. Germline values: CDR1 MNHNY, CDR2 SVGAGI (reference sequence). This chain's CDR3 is CASSYSLRRGNTIYF. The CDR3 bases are TGTGCCAGCAGTTACTCGCTTCGCCGGGGAAACACCATATATTTT.

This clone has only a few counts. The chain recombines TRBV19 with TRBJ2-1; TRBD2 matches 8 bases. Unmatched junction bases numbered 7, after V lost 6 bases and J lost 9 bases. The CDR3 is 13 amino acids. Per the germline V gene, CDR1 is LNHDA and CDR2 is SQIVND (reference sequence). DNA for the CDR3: TGTGCCAGTAGCCCAGCGGGGGTGGGTGAGCAGTTCTTC. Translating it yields CASSPAGVGEQFF.

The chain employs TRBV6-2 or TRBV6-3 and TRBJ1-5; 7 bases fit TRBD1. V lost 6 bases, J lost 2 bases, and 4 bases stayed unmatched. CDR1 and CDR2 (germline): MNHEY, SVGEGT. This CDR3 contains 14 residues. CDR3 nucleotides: TGTGCCAGCAGCACCGACAGGGGCAATCAGCCCCAGCATTTT. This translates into CASSTDRGNQPQHF.

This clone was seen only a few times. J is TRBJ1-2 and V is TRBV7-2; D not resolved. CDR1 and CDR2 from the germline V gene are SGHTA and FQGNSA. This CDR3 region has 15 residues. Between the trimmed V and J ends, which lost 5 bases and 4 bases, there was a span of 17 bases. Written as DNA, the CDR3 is TGTGCCAGCAGCCCAATGCCCGAGGGTCTCTATGGCTACACCTTC. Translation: CASSPMPEGLYGYTF.

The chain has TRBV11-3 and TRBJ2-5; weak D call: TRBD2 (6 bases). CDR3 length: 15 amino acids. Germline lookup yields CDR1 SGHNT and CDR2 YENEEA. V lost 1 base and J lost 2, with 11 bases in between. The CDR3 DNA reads TGTGCCAGCAGCTTAGGGGGAGGACCACAAGAGACCCAGTACTTC. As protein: CASSLGGGPQETQYF.

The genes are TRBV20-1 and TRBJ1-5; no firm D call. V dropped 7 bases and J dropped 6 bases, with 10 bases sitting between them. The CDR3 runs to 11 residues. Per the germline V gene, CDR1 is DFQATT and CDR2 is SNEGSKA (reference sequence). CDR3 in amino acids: CSGWVAQPQHF. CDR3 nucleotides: TGCAGTGGATGGGTAGCTCAGCCCCAGCATTTT.

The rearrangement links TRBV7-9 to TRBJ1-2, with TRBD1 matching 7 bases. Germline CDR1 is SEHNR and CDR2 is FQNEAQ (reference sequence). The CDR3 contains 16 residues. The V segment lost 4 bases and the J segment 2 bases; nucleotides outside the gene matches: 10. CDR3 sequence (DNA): TGTGCCAGCAGCTCCCCGACAGGGAAGGACAACTATGGCTACACCTTC. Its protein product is CASSSPTGKDNYGYTF.

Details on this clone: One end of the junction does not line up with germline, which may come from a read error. The CDR3 loop reads CASSPLAGPHYGYTF. The CDR3, as DNA: TGTGCCAGCTCCCCACTCGCGGGGCCCCACTATGGCTACACCTTC. V gene TRBV18 combines with J gene TRBJ1-2, with D perhaps TRBD1 (5 bases). CDR1 is KGHSH, CDR2 LQKENI, per germline. CDR3 length: 15 residues.

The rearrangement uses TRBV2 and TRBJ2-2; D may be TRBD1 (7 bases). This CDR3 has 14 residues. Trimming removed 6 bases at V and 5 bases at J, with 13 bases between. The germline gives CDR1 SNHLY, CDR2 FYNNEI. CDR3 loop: CASRAGQPTGELFF. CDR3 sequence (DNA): TGTGCCAGCAGGGCGGGACAGCCTACCGGGGAGCTGTTTTTT.

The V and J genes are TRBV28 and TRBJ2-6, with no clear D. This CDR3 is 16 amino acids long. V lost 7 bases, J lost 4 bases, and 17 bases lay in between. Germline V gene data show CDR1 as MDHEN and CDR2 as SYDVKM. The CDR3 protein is CASTTQSASGANVLTF. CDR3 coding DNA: TGTGCCAGCACCACTCAGTCAGCGTCAGGGGCCAACGTCCTGACTTTC.

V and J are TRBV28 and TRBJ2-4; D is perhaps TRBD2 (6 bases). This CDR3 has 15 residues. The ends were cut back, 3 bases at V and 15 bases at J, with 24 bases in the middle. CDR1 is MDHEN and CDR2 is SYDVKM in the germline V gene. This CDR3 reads CASSFRGNEGRTRYF. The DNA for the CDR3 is TGTGCCAGCAGTTTCCGGGGGAACGAGGGGAGGACCCGGTACTTC.

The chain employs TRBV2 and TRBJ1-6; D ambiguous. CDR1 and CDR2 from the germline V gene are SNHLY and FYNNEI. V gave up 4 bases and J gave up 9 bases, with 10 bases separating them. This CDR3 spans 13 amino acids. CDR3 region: CASSVISTSPLHF. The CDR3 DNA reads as TGTGCCAGCAGTGTCATATCTACTTCACCCCTCCACTTT.

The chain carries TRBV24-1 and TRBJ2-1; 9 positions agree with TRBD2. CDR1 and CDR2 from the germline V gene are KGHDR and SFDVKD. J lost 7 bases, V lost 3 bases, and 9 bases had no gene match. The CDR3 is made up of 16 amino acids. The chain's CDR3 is CATSDPVTSGLNEQFF. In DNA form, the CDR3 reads TGTGCCACCAGTGATCCCGTGACTAGCGGTTTAAATGAGCAGTTCTTC.

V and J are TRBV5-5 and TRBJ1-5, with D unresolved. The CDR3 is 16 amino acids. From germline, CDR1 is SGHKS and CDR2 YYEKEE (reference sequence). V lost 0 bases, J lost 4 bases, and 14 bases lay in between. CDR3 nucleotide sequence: TGTGCCAGCAGCTTGGTGGAGGGTCTTGGGAATCAGCCCCAGCATTTT. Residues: CASSLVEGLGNQPQHF.

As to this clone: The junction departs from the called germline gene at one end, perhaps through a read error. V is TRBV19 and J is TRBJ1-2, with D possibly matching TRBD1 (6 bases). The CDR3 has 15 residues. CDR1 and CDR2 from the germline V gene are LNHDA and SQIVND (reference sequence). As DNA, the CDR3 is TGTGCCAGTAGTATTACAACAGGGTCCCACTACGGCTACACCTTC. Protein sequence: CASSITTGSHYGYTF.

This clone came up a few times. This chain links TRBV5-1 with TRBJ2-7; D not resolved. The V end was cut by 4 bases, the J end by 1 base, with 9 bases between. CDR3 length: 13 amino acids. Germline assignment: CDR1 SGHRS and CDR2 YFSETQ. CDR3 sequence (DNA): TGCGCCAGCAGCCCAAGTACATCCTACGAGCAGTACTTC. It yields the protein CASSPSTSYEQYF.

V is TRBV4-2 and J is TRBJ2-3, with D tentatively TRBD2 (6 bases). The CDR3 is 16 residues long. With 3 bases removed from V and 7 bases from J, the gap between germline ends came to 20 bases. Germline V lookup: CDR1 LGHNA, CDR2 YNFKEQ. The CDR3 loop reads CASSHSRDSLGNTQYF. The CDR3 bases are TGTGCCAGCAGCCATTCCCGGGACTCCTTGGGGAATACGCAGTATTTT.

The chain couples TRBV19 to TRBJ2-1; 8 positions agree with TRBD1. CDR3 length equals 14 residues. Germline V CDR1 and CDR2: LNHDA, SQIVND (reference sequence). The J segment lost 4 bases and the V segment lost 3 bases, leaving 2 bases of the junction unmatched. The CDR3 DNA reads TGTGCCAGTAGTATTCAGGGGGCATACAATGAGCAGTTCTTC. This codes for CASSIQGAYNEQFF.